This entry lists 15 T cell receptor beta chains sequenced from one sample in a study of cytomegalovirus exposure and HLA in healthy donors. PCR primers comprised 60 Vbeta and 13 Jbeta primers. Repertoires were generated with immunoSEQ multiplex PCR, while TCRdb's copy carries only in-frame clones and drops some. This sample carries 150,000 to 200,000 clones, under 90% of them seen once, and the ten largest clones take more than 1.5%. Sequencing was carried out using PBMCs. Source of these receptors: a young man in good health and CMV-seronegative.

The CDR3 DNA reads TGTGCCAGCAGTTTCAGAAGGGGGCTCCAAGAGACCCAGTACTTC. Its protein product is CASSFRRGLQETQYF. V usage is TRBV6-6 and J usage is TRBJ2-5, with 7 bases that match TRBD1. Germline lookup yields CDR1 MNHNY and CDR2 SVGAGI (reference sequence). There are 15 residues in the CDR3. V shed 4 bases and J 1 base; nucleotides not matched to a gene: 6.

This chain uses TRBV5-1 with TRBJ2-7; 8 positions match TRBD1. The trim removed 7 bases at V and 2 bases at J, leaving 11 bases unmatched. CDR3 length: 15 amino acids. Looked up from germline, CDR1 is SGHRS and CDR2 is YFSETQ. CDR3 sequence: CASRLAGQGTYEQYF. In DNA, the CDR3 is TGCGCCAGCCGCCTGGCCGGACAGGGAACCTACGAGCAGTACTTC. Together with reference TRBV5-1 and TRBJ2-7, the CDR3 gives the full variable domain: KAGVTQTPRYLIKTRGQQVTLSCSPISGHRSVSWYQQTPGQGLQFLFEYFSETQRNKGNFPGRFSGRQFSNSRSEMNVSTLELGDSALYLCASRLAGQGTYEQYFGPGTRLTVT.

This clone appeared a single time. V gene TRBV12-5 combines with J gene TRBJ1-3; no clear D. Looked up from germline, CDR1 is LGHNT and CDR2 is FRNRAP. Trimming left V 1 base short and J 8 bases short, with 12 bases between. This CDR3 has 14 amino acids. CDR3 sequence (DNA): TGTGCTAGTGGTTTGGGACCCCGCGGTCACACCATATATTTT. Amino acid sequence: CASGLGPRGHTIYF.

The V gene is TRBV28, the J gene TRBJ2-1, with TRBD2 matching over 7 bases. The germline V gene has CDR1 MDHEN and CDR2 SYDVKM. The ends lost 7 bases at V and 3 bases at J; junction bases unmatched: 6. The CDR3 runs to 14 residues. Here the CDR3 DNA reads TGTGCCAGCATACGGACTAGTGGCTACAATGAGCAGTTCTTC. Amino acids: CASIRTSGYNEQFF.

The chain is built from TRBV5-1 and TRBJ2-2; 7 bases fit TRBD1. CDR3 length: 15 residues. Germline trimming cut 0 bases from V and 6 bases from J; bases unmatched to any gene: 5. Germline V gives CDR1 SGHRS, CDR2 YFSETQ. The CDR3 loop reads CASSLARGRSGELFF. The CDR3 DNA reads TGCGCCAGCAGCTTGGCTAGGGGGCGCTCCGGGGAGCTGTTTTTT.

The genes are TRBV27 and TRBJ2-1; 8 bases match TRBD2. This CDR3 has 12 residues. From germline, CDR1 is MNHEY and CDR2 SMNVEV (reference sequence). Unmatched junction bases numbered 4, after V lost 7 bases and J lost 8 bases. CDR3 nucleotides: TGTGCCAGCAACAGCGGGAGTCATGAGCAGTTCTTC. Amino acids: CASNSGSHEQFF.

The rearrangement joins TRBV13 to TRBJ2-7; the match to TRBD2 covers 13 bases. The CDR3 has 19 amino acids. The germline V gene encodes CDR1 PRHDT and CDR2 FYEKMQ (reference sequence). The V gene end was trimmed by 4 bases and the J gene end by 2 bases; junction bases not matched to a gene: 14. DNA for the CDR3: TGTGCCAGCAGCTCGACAGGGGACGGGACTAGCGGGACTGCCTACGAGCAGTACTTC. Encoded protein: CASSSTGDGTSGTAYEQYF.

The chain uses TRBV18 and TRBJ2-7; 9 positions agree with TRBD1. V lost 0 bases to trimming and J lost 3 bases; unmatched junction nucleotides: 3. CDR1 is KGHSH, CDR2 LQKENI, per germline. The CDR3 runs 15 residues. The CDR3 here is CASSPPQDRGYEQYF. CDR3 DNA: TGTGCCAGCTCACCACCACAGGACAGGGGCTACGAGCAGTACTTC.

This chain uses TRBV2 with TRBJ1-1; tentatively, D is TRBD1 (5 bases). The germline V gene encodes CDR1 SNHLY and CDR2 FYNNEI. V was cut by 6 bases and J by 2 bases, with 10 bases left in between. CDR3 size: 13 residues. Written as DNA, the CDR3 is TGTGCCAGCAGCGGAGACAGAAACACTGAAGCTTTCTTT. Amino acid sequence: CASSGDRNTEAFF. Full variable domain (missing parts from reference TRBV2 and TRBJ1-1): EPEVTQTPSHQVTQMGQEVILRCVPISNHLYFYWYRQILGQKVEFLVSFYNNEISEKSEIFDDQFSVERPDGSNFTLKIRSTKLEDSAMYFCASSGDRNTEAFFGQGTRLTVV.

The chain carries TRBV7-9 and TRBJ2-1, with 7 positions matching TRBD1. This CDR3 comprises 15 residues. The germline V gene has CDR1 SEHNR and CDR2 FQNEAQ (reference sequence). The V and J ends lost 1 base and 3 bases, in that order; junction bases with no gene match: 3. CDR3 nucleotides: TGTGCCAGCAGCTTAGGGGACAGCGGCTACAATGAGCAGTTCTTC. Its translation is CASSLGDSGYNEQFF.

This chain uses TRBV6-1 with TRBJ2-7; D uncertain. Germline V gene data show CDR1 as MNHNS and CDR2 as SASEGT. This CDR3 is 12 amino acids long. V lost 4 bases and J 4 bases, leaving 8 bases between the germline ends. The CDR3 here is CASSVESYEQYF. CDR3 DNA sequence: TGTGCCAGCAGTGTAGAGTCGTACGAGCAGTACTTC.

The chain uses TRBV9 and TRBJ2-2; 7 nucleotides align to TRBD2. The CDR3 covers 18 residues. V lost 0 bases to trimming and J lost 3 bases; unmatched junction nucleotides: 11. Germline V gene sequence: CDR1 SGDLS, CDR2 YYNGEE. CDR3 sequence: CASSVAPPGSGDTGELFF. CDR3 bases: TGTGCCAGCAGCGTAGCCCCCCCGGGAAGCGGGGACACCGGGGAGCTGTTTTTT. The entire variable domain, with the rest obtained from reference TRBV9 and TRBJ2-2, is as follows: DSGVTQTPKHLITATGQRVTLRCSPRSGDLSVYWYQQSLDQGLQFLIQYYNGEERAKGNILERFSAQQFPDLHSELNLSSLELGDSALYFCASSVAPPGSGDTGELFFGEGSRLTVL.

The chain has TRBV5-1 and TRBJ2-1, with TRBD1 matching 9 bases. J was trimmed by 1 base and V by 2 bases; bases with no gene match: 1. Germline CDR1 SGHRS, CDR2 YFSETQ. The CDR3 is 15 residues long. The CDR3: CASSLQGASYNEQFF. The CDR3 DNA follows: TGCGCCAGCAGCTTACAGGGGGCTTCCTACAATGAGCAGTTCTTC.

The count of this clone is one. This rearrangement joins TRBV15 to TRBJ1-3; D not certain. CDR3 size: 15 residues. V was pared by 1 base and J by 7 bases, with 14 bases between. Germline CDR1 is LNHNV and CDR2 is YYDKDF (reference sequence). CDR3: CATSRGTLRENTIYF. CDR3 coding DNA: TGTGCCACCAGCAGAGGGACCTTAAGGGAGAACACCATATATTTT.

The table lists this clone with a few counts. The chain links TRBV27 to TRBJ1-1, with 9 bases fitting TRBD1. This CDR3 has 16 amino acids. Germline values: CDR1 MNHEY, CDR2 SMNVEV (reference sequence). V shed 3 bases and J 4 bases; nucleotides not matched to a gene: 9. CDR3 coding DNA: TGTGCCAGCAGTTTTGGCACAGGGGGCGGGGGCACTGAAGCTTTCTTT. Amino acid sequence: CASSFGTGGGGTEAFF.